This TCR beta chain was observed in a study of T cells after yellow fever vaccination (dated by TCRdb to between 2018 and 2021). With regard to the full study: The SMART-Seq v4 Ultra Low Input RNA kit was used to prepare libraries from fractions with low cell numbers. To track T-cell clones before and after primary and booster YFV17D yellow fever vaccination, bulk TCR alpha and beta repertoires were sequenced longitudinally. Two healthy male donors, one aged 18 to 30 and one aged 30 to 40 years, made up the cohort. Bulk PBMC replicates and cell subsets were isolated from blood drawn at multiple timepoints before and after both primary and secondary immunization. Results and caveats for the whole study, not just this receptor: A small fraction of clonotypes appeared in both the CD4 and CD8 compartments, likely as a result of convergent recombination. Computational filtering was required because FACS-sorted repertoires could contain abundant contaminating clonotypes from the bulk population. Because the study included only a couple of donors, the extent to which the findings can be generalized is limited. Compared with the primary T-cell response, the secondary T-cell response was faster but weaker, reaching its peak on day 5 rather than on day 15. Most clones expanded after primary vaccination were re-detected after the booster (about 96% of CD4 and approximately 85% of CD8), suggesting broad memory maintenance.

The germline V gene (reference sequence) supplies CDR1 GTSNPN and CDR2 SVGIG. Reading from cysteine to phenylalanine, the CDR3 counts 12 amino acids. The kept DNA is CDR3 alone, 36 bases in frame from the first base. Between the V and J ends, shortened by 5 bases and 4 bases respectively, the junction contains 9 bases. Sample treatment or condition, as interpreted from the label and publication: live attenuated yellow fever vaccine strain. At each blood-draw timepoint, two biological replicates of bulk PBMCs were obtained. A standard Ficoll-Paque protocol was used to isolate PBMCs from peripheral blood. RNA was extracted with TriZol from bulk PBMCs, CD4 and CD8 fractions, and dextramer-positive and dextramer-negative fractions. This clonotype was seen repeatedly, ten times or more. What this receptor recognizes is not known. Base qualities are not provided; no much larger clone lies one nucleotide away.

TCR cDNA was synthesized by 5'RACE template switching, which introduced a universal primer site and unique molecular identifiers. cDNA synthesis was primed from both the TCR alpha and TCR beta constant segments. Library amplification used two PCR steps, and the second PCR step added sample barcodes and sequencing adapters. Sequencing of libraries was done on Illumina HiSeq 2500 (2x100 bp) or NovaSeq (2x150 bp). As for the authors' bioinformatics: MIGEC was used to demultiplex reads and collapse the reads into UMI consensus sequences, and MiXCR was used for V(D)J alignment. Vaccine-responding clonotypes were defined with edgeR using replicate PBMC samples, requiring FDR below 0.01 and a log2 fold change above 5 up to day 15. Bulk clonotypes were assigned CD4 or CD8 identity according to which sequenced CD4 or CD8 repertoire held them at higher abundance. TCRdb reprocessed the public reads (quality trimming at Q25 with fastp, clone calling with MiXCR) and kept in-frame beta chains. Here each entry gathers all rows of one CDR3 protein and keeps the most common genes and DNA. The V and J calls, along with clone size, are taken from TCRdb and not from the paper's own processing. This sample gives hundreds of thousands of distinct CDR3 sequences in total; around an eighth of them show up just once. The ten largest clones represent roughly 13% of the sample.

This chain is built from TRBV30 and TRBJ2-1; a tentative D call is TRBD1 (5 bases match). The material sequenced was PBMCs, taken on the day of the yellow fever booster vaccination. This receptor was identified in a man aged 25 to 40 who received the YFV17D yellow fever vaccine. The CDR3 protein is CAWDSLYNEQFF. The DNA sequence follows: TGTGCCTGGGACAGCCTTTACAATGAGCAGTTCTTC.